The 2 T cell receptor beta chains in this list originate from one sample, sequenced in a study of identical twins. In TCRdb, the 5' RACE reads were re-called with MiXCR into one record per CDR3 protein. There are roughly 1,500,000 distinct CDR3 sequences in the sample; 32% occur only once, and around 0.25% lies in the top ten. Material: cord blood. All receptors derive from a newborn girl in good health.

This chain links TRBV20-1 with TRBJ2-1; TRBD1 might be the D (6 bases). The J call could be wrong; TRBJ2-7 is a better fit for the DNA end. CDR1 and CDR2 (germline): DFQATT, SNEGSKA (reference sequence). CDR3 length: 14 residues. The CDR3 DNA reads TGCAGTGCTAGCCTCGACAGGAGAAGGTACGAGCAGTACTTC. Its translation is CSASLDRRRYEQYF.

The chain uses TRBV20-1 and TRBJ2-3; the match to TRBD2 covers 10 bases. The CDR3 is made up of 16 amino acids. Per germline, CDR1 DFQATT and CDR2 SNEGSKA (reference sequence). The junction had 8 bases not matched to a gene; V was cut back by 1 base and J by 4 bases. The DNA for the CDR3 is TGCAGTGCTAGAGGGCCGAGCGGGAGGGTCCCAGATACGCAGTATTTT. Protein: CSARGPSGRVPDTQYF.